These 9 T cell receptor beta chains originate from one sample sequenced in a study of technical replicates of blood from four donors. Method: immunoSEQ multiplex PCR; TCRdb's copy keeps in-frame clones and lacks some. In the table there are approximately 81,000 clones, roughly four fifths of which are singletons. The sample comprised PBMCs. These receptors were taken from a human donor in good health. Some clones in this sample may be carry-over from other donors' samples.

The CDR3 bases are TGTGCCAGCAGCTTGGACTCAGGGGCCTATACGCAGTATTTT. Its translation is CASSLDSGAYTQYF. The chain has TRBV5-5 and TRBJ2-3; D is possibly TRBD1 (6 bases). This CDR3 has 14 residues. The V end lost 0 bases, the J end lost 7 bases, and 12 bases lay between the germline ends. Germline CDR1 SGHKS, CDR2 YYEKEE (reference sequence).

The V call is TRBV2, the J call TRBJ1-5; perhaps TRBD1 as D (6 bases). Germline values: CDR1 SNHLY, CDR2 FYNNEI. V was shortened by 3 bases and J by 7 bases, with 13 bases between the two germline ends. The CDR3 consists of 14 residues. Here the CDR3 reads CASSDLTGYQPQHF. CDR3 coding DNA: TGTGCCAGCAGTGACCTAACAGGGTACCAGCCCCAGCATTTT.

This rearrangement joins TRBV5-6 to TRBJ2-7; D ambiguous. The length of the CDR3 is 14 residues. Trimming took 3 bases from V and 0 from J, leaving 10 bases between them. The germline gives CDR1 SGHDT, CDR2 YYEEEE. CDR3 nucleotide sequence: TGTGCCAGCAGCTCACCGAGGAGCTCCTACGAGCAGTACTTC. Translation gives CASSSPRSSYEQYF.

There are a few counts of this clone. V is TRBV5-1 and J is TRBJ2-3, with D possibly TRBD2 on 6 matching bases. Trimming removed 0 bases at V and 3 bases at J, with 14 bases between. The CDR3 consists of 16 residues. Germline CDR1 is SGHRS and CDR2 is YFSETQ. DNA of the CDR3: TGCGCCAGCAGCTTGGAGCGGGCGCGGGGAACAGATACGCAGTATTTT. It translates to CASSLERARGTDTQYF.

This clone has just one count. This chain uses TRBV10-3 with TRBJ1-2; possible D gene TRBD1, 6 bases. This CDR3 has 12 amino acids. Between the trimmed V and J ends, which lost 7 bases and 5 bases, there was a span of 11 bases. Looked up from germline, CDR1 is ENHRY and CDR2 is SYGVKD. The CDR3 region is CAITNREYGYTF. For the CDR3, the DNA is TGTGCCATCACCAACAGGGAGTATGGCTACACCTTC.

The chain links TRBV11-2 to TRBJ2-3; tentatively, D is TRBD2 (5 bases). The CDR3 runs 15 residues. V was cut by 4 bases and J by 5 bases, with 16 bases left in between. Germline V lookup: CDR1 SGHAT, CDR2 FQNNGV. The CDR3 DNA is TGTGCCAGCAGCTCACTTAGAGGGAGAGGAGATACGCAGTATTTT. It yields the protein CASSSLRGRGDTQYF.

The chain uses TRBV5-1 and TRBJ2-3; 9 bases line up with TRBD1. The CDR3 totals 15 residues. V lost 4 bases to trimming and J lost 4 bases; unmatched junction nucleotides: 7. Germline V gene sequence: CDR1 SGHRS, CDR2 YFSETQ. CDR3 coding DNA: TGCGCCAGCAGCACGGGACAGGGAGGATCAGATACGCAGTATTTT. Amino acids: CASSTGQGGSDTQYF. The full variable domain, with the rest looked up from reference TRBV5-1 and TRBJ2-3, is KAGVTQTPRYLIKTRGQQVTLSCSPISGHRSVSWYQQTPGQGLQFLFEYFSETQRNKGNFPGRFSGRQFSNSRSEMNVSTLELGDSALYLCASSTGQGGSDTQYFGPGTRLTVL.

The chain uses TRBV5-1 and TRBJ1-1, with D possibly matching TRBD1 (6 bases). With 0 bases removed from V and 6 bases from J, the gap between germline ends came to 12 bases. Germline V gives CDR1 SGHRS, CDR2 YFSETQ. The CDR3 length is 14 residues. CDR3 residues: CASSLEGAGAEAFF. The DNA for the CDR3 is TGCGCCAGCAGCTTGGAGGGTGCAGGGGCTGAAGCTTTCTTT.

The chain links TRBV4-1 to TRBJ2-2; the match to TRBD1 covers 7 bases. Looked up from germline, CDR1 is MGHRA and CDR2 is YSYEKL. Trimming cost V 1 base and J 7 bases; bases outside gene matches: 6. CDR3 length equals 15 residues. CDR3 sequence reads: CASSQGQGVFGELFF. The CDR3 nucleotides are TGCGCCAGCAGCCAAGGACAGGGAGTGTTCGGGGAGCTGTTTTTT.